These 18 T cell receptor beta chains originate from one sample sequenced in a study of vaccination effects on CD4 cells after COVID-19. Peptide-pool stimulation followed by sequencing identified expanded antigen-specific CD4+ clonotypes in the ViraFEST assay. With 10 days of culture completed, CD4+ T cells were isolated. All vaccine recipients tested negative for nucleocapsid antibodies and had never contracted SARS-CoV-2 infection. TCRdb's table, derived via immunoSEQ multiplex PCR, lists solely in-frame clones and lacks some. This table holds around 24,000 clones, just under 75% found once. These receptors are not linked to any known antigen. Sample: CD4+ T cells from PBMCs cultured with SARS-CoV-2 spike peptides, taken before COVID-19 vaccination. Source of these receptors: a human donor who received a COVID-19 vaccine.

The chain uses TRBV6-5 and TRBJ2-7; D remains unclear. The CDR3 consists of 15 residues. The germline V and J ends were trimmed by 6 bases and 0 bases, with 15 bases remaining between them. Germline V gene sequence: CDR1 MNHEY, CDR2 SVGAGI. CDR3 nucleotide sequence: TGTGCCAGCAGGAAGGTGCTTTCCAGCTCCTACGAGCAGTACTTC. It encodes CASRKVLSSSYEQYF.

About this clone: Other nucleotide sequences in the sample specify the same CDR3. The chain carries TRBV4-1 and TRBJ1-5; TRBD1 agrees at 9 bases. This CDR3 is built from 15 residues. V dropped 0 bases and J dropped 7; count of bases not matched to a gene: 4. In germline, CDR1 is MGHRA, CDR2 YSYEKL. CDR3 nucleotides: TGCGCCAGCAGCCAAGAGGGACAGGGTGCCCAGCCCCAGCATTTT. It specifies CASSQEGQGAQPQHF.

V gene TRBV30 combines with J gene TRBJ2-1, with 10 bases that match TRBD2. Germline values: CDR1 GTSNPN, CDR2 SVGIG (reference sequence). Losses at the gene ends were 2 bases for V and 4 bases for J; bases not matched to a gene: 8. The CDR3 is made up of 16 amino acids. Here the CDR3 DNA reads TGTGCCTGGAGTACACAATTTAGCGGGGGGTACAATGAGCAGTTCTTC. It translates to CAWSTQFSGGYNEQFF.

The V call is TRBV12-3 or TRBV12-4, the J call TRBJ2-3; 7 bases match TRBD2. The CDR3 runs to 11 residues. The CDR3 DNA sequence: TGTGCGTCGGGAGGAACAGATACGCAGTATTTT. Translating it yields CASGGTDTQYF.

The J gene is TRBJ2-1, the V gene TRBV5-1, with 14 bases fitting TRBD2. The CDR3 spans 16 residues. Germline V gene lookup returns CDR1 SGHRS and CDR2 YFSETQ. Losses at the gene ends were 4 bases for V and 4 bases for J; bases not matched to a gene: 4. CDR3 nucleotide sequence: TGCGCCAGCAGCCCGGGACTAGCGGGAGTGTACAATGAGCAGTTCTTC. Its translation is CASSPGLAGVYNEQFF.

The chain has TRBV5-1 and TRBJ2-7; D may match TRBD1 or TRBD2 (5 bases each). Germline V lookup: CDR1 SGHRS, CDR2 YFSETQ. V was shortened by 2 bases and J by 5 bases, with 14 bases between the two germline ends. The CDR3 extends over 14 amino acids. This CDR3 reads CASSFDGGGDEQYF. The CDR3, as DNA: TGCGCCAGCAGCTTCGATGGTGGGGGAGACGAGCAGTACTTC.

The genes are TRBV6-5 and TRBJ2-1; D possibly corresponds to TRBD2 (6 bases). Trimming removed 10 bases at V and 7 bases at J, with 20 bases between. CDR1 MNHEY and CDR2 SVGAGI come from the germline V gene. The CDR3 sequence is 14 residues long. The CDR3 spells CATLGGIYRNEQFF. For the CDR3, the DNA is TGTGCCACCCTAGGCGGGATCTATAGGAATGAGCAGTTCTTC.

The rearrangement uses TRBV19 and TRBJ2-3; 11 bases map to TRBD2. Germline V CDR1 and CDR2: LNHDA, SQIVND (reference sequence). V lost 4 bases and J lost 5; bases outside the gene matches: 2. The CDR3 covers 14 residues. The CDR3 DNA sequence: TGTGCCAGTAGTAAAACTAGCGGGAGAGATACGCAGTATTTT. It is translated as CASSKTSGRDTQYF.

The chain employs TRBV5-1 and TRBJ1-1, with TRBD1 matching 8 bases. Trimming took 4 bases from V and 5 from J; bases not matched to a gene: 10. CDR3 length: 15 residues. Germline values: CDR1 SGHRS, CDR2 YFSETQ. The CDR3 sequence is CASSPRTGRGTEAFF. Here the CDR3 DNA reads TGCGCCAGCAGCCCCCGGACAGGGAGAGGGACTGAAGCTTTCTTT.

The V call is TRBV6-5, the J call TRBJ2-7, with 8 positions matching TRBD1. CDR3 length: 13 amino acids. The J segment lost 3 bases and the V segment lost 5 bases, leaving 3 bases of the junction unmatched. CDR1 and CDR2 (germline): MNHEY, SVGAGI. CDR3: CASSRDRRYEQYF. CDR3 nucleotide sequence: TGTGCCAGCAGTCGGGACAGGCGCTACGAGCAGTACTTC.

This chain joins TRBV12-5 and TRBJ1-2; a weak D match, TRBD1 (5 bases). The V end was cut by 2 bases, the J end by 4 bases, with 11 bases between. Per germline, CDR1 LGHNT and CDR2 FRNRAP. The CDR3 consists of 14 residues. CDR3 residues: CASGLNEGFYGYTF. In nucleotides, the CDR3 is TGTGCTAGTGGTTTGAATGAGGGGTTCTATGGCTACACCTTC.

J is TRBJ2-3 and V is TRBV29-1; TRBD1 matches 9 bases. V was pared by 4 bases and J by 3 bases, with 2 bases of the junction left unmatched. CDR3 size: 13 residues. CDR1 and CDR2 from the germline V gene are SQVTM and ANQGSEA. The CDR3 sequence: CSVADRGTDTQYF. CDR3 coding DNA: TGCAGCGTTGCGGACAGGGGTACAGATACGCAGTATTTT.

V usage is TRBV19 and J usage is TRBJ2-1; TRBD2 agrees at 10 bases. The length of the CDR3 is 18 residues. V lost 1 base to trimming and J lost 0 bases; unmatched junction nucleotides: 6. Per the germline V gene, CDR1 is LNHDA and CDR2 is SQIVND (reference sequence). CDR3 sequence: CASSIGLSGGASYNEQFF. In nucleotides, the CDR3 is TGTGCCAGTAGTATAGGACTGAGCGGGGGGGCCTCCTACAATGAGCAGTTCTTC.

The chain combines TRBV5-1 with TRBJ1-3; D gene ambiguous. CDR3 length equals 15 residues. V was clipped by 0 bases and J by 2 bases, with 9 bases between them. Germline V gene lookup returns CDR1 SGHRS and CDR2 YFSETQ. CDR3 in DNA: TGCGCCAGCAGCTTGGTCGCGACTCCTGGAAACACCATATATTTT. Translated: CASSLVATPGNTIYF.

V gene TRBV29-1 combines with J gene TRBJ2-7; D is possibly TRBD2 (5 bases). Germline-derived CDR1 and CDR2 are SQVTM and ANQGSEA. Trimming stripped 4 bases from V and 5 bases from J, with 15 bases between. This CDR3 is built from 13 residues. The CDR3 DNA is TGCAGCGTTGTCCGGGGTCTGTTCAACGAGCAGTACTTC. Translated, it gives CSVVRGLFNEQYF.

This clone has a handful of counts. The rearrangement joins TRBV30 to TRBJ1-1; D is unresolved. CDR1 and CDR2 (germline): GTSNPN, SVGIG (reference sequence). V was shortened by 3 bases and J by 1 base, with 9 bases between the two germline ends. The CDR3 has 13 amino acids. CDR3 protein: CAWRRTANTEAFF. The CDR3, as DNA: TGTGCCTGGAGACGGACGGCGAACACTGAAGCTTTCTTT. Supplemented by reference TRBV30 and TRBJ1-1, the full variable domain reads SQTIHQWPATLVQPVGSPLSLECTVEGTSNPNLYWYRQAAGRGLQLLFYSVGIGQISSEVPQNLSASRPQDRQFILSSKKLLLSDSGFYLCAWRRTANTEAFFGQGTRLTVV.

The chain uses TRBV5-4 and TRBJ1-1; D perhaps matches TRBD1 (6 bases). Looked up from germline, CDR1 is SGHNT and CDR2 is YYREEE (reference sequence). V lost 5 bases, J lost 2 bases, and 10 bases lay in between. The CDR3 is made up of 13 amino acids. CDR3 protein: CASRHRVNTEAFF. The DNA for the CDR3 is TGTGCCAGCAGACACAGGGTTAACACTGAAGCTTTCTTT. The whole variable domain, remainder taken from reference TRBV5-4 and TRBJ1-1, is ETGVTQSPTHLIKTRGQQVTLRCSSQSGHNTVSWYQQALGQGPQFIFQYYREEENGRGNFPPRFSGLQFPNYSSELNVNALELDDSALYLCASRHRVNTEAFFGQGTRLTVV.

The chain links TRBV9 to TRBJ2-1; 10 bases fit TRBD2. Germline trimming cut 3 bases from V and 5 bases from J; bases unmatched to any gene: 14. The CDR3 totals 18 residues. Germline V gene data show CDR1 as SGDLS and CDR2 as YYNGEE. The CDR3 DNA reads TGTGCCAGCAGCGCAATGACACCGGGACTAGCGAGAAACAATGAGCAGTTCTTC. It is translated as CASSAMTPGLARNNEQFF.